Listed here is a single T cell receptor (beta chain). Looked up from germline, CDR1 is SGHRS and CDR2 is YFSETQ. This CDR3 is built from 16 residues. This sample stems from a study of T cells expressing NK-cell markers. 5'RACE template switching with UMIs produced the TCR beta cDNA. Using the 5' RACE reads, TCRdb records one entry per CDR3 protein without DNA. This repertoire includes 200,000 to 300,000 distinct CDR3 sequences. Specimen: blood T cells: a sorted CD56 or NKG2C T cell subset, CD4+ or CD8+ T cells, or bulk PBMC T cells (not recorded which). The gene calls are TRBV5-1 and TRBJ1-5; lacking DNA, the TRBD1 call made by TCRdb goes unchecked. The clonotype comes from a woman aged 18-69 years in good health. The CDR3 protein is CASSLTGGGRNQPQHF.